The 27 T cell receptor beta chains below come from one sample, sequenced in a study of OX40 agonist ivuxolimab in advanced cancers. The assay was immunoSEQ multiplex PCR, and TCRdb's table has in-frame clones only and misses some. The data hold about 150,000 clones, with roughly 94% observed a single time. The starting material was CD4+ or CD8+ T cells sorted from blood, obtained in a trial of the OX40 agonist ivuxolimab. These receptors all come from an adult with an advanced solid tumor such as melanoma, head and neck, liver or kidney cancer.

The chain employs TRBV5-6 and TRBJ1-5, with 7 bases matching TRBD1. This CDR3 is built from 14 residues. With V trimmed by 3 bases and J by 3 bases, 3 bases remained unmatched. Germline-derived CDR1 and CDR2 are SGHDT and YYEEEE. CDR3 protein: CASSWGQLNQPQHF. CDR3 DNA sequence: TGTGCCAGCAGCTGGGGACAGCTCAATCAGCCCCAGCATTTT.

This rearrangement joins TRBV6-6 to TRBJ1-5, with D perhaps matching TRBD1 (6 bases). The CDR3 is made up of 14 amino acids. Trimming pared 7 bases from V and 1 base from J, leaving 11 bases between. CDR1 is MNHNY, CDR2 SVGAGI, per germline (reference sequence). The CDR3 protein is CASIRDRSNQPQHF. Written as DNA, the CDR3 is TGTGCCAGCATCCGCGACAGGAGCAATCAGCCCCAGCATTTT.

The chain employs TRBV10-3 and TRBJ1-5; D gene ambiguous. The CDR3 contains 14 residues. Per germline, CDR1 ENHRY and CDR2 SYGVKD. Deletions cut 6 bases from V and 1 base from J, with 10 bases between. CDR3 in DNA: TGTGCCATCAGGGCGGCCCTCAGCAATCAGCCCCAGCATTTT. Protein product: CAIRAALSNQPQHF.

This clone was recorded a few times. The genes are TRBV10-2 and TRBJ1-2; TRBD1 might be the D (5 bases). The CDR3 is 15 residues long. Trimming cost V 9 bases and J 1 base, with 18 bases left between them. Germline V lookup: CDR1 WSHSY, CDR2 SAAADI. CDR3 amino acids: CASRLGAGVNYGYTF. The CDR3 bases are TGCGCCAGTCGTCTCGGGGCGGGGGTTAACTATGGCTACACCTTC.

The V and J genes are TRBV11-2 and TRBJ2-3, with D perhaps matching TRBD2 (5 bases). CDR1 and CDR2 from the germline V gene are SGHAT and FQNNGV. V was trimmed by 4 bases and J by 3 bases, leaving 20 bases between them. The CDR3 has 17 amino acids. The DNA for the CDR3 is TGTGCCAGCAGCTCCACCCCTAGGGATTGGGAGACAGATACGCAGTATTTT. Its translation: CASSSTPRDWETDTQYF.

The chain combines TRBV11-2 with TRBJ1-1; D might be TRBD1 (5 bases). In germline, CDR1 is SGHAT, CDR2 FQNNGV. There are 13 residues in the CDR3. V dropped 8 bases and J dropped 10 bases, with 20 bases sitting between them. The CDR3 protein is CASGQTGNGGAFF. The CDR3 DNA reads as TGTGCCAGCGGCCAGACTGGGAATGGGGGAGCTTTCTTT.

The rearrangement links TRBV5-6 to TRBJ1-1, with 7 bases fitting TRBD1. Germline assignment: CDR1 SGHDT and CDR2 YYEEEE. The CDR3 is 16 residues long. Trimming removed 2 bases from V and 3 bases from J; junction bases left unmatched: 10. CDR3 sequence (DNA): TGTGCCAGCAGCTTCCGGGGGACAGCTATATACACTGAAGCTTTCTTT. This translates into CASSFRGTAIYTEAFF.

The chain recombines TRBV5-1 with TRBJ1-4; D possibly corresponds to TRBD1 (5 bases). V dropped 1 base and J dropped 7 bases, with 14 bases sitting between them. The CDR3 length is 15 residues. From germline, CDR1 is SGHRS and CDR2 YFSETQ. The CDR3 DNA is TGCGCCAGCAGCTTGACCGGGACCCGGAGTGAAAAACTGTTTTTT. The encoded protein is CASSLTGTRSEKLFF.

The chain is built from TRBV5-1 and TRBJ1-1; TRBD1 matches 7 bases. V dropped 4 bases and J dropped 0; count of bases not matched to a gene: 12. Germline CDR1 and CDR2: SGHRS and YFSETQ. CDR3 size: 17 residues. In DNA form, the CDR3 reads TGCGCCAGCAGCCTGACAGGGTCCATATTGATGAACACTGAAGCTTTCTTT. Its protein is CASSLTGSILMNTEAFF.

The CDR3 loop is CASSLGEYYGYTF. CDR3 bases: TGTGCCAGCAGTTTGGGGGAATACTATGGCTACACCTTC. This chain connects TRBV6-5 to TRBJ1-2; D might be TRBD1 (5 bases). In germline, CDR1 is MNHEY, CDR2 SVGAGI. V lost 4 bases and J lost 3, with 9 bases in between. This CDR3 spans 13 amino acids.

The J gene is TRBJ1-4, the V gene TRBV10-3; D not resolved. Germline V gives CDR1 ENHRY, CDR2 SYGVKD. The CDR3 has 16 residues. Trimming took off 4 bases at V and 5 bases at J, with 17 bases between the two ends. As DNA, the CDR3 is TGTGCCATCAGTGTAAATCTTAGAGGACCAAATGAAAAACTGTTTTTT. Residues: CAISVNLRGPNEKLFF.

The CDR3 sequence: CASSLKDSNTEAFF. Here the CDR3 DNA reads TGTGCCAGCAGTTTAAAGGACAGTAACACTGAAGCTTTCTTT. The gene calls are TRBV27 and TRBJ1-1; D perhaps matches TRBD1 (6 bases). Germline CDR1 reads MNHEY; CDR2 reads SMNVEV (reference sequence). This CDR3 comprises 14 residues. V dropped 2 bases and J dropped 2 bases, with 9 bases sitting between them.

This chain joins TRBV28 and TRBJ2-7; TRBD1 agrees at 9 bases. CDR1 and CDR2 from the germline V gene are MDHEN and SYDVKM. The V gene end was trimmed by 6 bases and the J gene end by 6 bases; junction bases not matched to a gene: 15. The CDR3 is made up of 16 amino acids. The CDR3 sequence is CASSHPPGQGFSEQYF. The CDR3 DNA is TGTGCCAGCAGCCACCCTCCGGGACAGGGTTTCTCCGAGCAGTACTTC.

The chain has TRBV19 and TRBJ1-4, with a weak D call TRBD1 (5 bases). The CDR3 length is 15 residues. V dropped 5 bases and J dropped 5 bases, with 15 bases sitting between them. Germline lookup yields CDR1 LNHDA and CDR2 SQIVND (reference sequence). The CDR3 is CASSATGTANEKLFF. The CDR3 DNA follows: TGTGCCAGTAGTGCGACCGGGACGGCAAATGAAAAACTGTTTTTT. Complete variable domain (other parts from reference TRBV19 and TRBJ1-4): DGGITQSPKYLFRKEGQNVTLSCEQNLNHDAMYWYRQDPGQGLRLIYYSQIVNDFQKGDIAEGYSVSREKKESFPLTVTSAQKNPTAFYLCASSATGTANEKLFFGSGTQLSVL.

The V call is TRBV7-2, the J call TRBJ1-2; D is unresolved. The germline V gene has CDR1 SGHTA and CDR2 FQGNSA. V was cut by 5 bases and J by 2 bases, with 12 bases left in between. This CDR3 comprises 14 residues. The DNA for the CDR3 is TGTGCCAGCAGCCCCCGGGTTGGGAACTATGGCTACACCTTC. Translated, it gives CASSPRVGNYGYTF.

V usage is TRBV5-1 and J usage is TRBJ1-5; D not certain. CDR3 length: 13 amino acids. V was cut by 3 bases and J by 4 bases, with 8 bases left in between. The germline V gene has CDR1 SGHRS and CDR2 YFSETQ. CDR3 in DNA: TGCGCCAGCAGCTCCGACCCTAATCAGCCCCAGCATTTT. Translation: CASSSDPNQPQHF.

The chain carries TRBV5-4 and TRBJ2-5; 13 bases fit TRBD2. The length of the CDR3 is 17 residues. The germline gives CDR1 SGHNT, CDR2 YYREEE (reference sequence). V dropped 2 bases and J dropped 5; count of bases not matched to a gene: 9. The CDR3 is CASSFRRGTSGIETQYF. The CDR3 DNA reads TGTGCCAGCAGCTTTCGGCGGGGGACTAGCGGGATTGAGACCCAGTACTTC.

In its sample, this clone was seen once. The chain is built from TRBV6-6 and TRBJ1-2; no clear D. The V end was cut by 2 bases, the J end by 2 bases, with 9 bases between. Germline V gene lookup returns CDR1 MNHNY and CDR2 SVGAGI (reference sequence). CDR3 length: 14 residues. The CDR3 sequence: CASSYIEANYGYTF. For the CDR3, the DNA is TGTGCCAGCAGTTACATAGAAGCAAACTATGGCTACACCTTC.

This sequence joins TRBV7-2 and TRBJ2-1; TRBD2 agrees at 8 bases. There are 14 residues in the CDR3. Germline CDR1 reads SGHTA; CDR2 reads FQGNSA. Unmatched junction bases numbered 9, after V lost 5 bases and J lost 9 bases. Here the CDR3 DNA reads TGTGCCAGCAGCCCGAGTAGCGGGAACGGTGAGCAGTTCTTC. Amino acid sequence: CASSPSSGNGEQFF.

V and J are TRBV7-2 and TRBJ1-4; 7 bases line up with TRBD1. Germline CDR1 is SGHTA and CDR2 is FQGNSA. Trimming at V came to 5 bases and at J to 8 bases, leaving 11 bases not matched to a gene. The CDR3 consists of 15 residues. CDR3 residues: CASSPRGEYGEKLFF. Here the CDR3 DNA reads TGTGCCAGCAGCCCCAGGGGGGAGTACGGGGAAAAACTGTTTTTT.

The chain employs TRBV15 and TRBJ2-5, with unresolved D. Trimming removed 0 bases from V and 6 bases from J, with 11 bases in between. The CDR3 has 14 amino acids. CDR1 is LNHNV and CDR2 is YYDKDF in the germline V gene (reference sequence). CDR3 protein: CATSRDSRMQTQYF. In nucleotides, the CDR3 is TGTGCCACCAGCAGAGATTCCAGGATGCAGACCCAGTACTTC.

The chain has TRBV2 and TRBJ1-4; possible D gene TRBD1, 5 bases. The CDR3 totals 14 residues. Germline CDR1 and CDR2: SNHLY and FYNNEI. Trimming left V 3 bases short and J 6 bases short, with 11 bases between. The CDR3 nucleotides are TGTGCCAGCAGTGAGGGGGAGTGGGATGAAAAACTGTTTTTT. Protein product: CASSEGEWDEKLFF.

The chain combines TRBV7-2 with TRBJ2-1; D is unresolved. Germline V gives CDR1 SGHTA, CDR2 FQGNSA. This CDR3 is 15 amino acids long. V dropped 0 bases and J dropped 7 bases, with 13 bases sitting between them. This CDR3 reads CASSLASLYLNEQFF. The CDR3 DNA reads TGTGCCAGCAGCTTAGCGAGTCTCTATCTGAATGAGCAGTTCTTC.

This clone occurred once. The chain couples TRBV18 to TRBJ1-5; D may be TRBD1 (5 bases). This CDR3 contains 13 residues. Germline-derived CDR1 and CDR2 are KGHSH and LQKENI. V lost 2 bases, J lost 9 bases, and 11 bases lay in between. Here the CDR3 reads CASSPAPRGPQHF. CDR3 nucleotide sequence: TGTGCCAGCTCACCAGCTCCAAGGGGGCCCCAGCATTTT.

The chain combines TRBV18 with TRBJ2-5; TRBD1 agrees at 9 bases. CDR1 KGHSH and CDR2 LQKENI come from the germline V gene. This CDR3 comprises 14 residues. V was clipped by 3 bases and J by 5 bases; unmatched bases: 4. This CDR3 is CASSPTGGAETQYF. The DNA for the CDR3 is TGTGCCAGCTCACCGACAGGGGGAGCGGAGACCCAGTACTTC. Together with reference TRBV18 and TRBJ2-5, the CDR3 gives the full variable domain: NAGVMQNPRHLVRRRGQEARLRCSPMKGHSHVYWYRQLPEEGLKFMVYLQKENIIDESGMPKERFSAEFPKEGPSILRIQQVVRGDSAAYFCASSPTGGAETQYFGPGTRLLVL.

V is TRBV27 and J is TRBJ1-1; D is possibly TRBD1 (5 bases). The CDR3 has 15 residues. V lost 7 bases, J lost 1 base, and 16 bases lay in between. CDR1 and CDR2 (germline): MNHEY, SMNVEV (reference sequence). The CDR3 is CASITLRQRNTEAFF. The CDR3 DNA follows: TGTGCCAGCATTACCCTAAGACAGAGGAACACTGAAGCTTTCTTT.

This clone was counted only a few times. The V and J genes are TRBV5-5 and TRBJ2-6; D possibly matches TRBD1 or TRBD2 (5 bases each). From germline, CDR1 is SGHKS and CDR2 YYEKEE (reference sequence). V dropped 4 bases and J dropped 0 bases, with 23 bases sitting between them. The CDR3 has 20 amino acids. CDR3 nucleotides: TGTGCCAGCAGCCGACAACCTCACCCGGGACGGAGCTCTGGGGCCAACGTCCTGACTTTC. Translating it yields CASSRQPHPGRSSGANVLTF.